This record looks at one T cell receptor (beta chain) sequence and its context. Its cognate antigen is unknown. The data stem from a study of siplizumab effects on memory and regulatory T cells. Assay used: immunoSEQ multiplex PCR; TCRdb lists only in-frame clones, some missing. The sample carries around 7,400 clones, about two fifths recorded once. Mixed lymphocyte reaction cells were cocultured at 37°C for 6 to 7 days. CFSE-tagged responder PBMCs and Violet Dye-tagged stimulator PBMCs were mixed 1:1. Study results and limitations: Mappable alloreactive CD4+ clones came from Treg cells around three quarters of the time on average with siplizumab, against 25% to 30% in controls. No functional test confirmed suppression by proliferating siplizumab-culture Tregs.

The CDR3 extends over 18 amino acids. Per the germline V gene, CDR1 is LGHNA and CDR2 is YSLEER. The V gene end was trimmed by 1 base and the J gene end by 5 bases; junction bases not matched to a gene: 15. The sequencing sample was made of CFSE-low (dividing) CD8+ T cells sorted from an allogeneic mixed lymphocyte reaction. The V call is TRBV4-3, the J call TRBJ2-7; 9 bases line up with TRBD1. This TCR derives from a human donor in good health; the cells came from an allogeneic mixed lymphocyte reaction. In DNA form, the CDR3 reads TGCGCCAGCAGCCAAGCAATTCCGGGACAGGGCGTTTTGAACGAGCAGTACTTC. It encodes CASSQAIPGQGVLNEQYF.